This passage covers 31 T cell receptor beta chains from one sample sequenced in a study of cytomegalovirus exposure and HLA in healthy donors. Primers included in the PCR were 60 Vbeta and 13 Jbeta primers. Assay: immunoSEQ multiplex PCR; the TCRdb copy retains only in-frame clones and omits some. The sample has about 180,000 clones, under 85% seen once. Sequencing used PBMCs. Receptor source: a human donor in good health.

The chain links TRBV2 to TRBJ2-5; D perhaps matches TRBD1 (5 bases). CDR3 length: 16 amino acids. V dropped 0 bases and J dropped 1 base, with 12 bases sitting between them. Germline V gene data show CDR1 as SNHLY and CDR2 as FYNNEI. The CDR3 region is CASSEAQTVGQETQYF. The CDR3 DNA reads TGTGCCAGCAGTGAAGCACAGACAGTTGGCCAAGAGACCCAGTACTTC.

This chain links TRBV6-1 with TRBJ1-4; D may be TRBD1 (6 bases). Germline values: CDR1 MNHNS, CDR2 SASEGT. There are 15 residues in the CDR3. V was cut by 6 bases and J by 3 bases, with 14 bases left in between. CDR3 nucleotides: TGTGCCAGCAGCTTAGACAGGACGTCTAATGAAAAACTGTTTTTT. Its translation: CASSLDRTSNEKLFF.

CDR3: CASSTRQGGNEQFF. The CDR3 DNA reads as TGTGCCAGTAGTACCAGACAGGGGGGCAATGAGCAGTTCTTC. V gene TRBV19 combines with J gene TRBJ2-1; 9 bases are shared with TRBD1. The V segment lost 4 bases and the J segment 6 bases; nucleotides outside the gene matches: 4. Germline CDR1 is LNHDA and CDR2 is SQIVND (reference sequence). This CDR3 is 14 amino acids long.

The chain recombines TRBV18 with TRBJ2-7, with 8 bases matching TRBD1. The V and J ends lost 4 bases and 2 bases, in that order; junction bases with no gene match: 4. This CDR3 comprises 14 residues. Looked up from germline, CDR1 is KGHSH and CDR2 is LQKENI. Here the CDR3 DNA reads TGTGCCAGCTCACTGGGACAGGCGGCCTACGAGCAGTACTTC. It codes for CASSLGQAAYEQYF.

The rearrangement links TRBV7-2 to TRBJ2-7; 11 nucleotides line up with TRBD2. V lost 5 bases, J lost 2 bases, and 8 bases stayed unmatched. The CDR3 sequence is 16 residues long. Germline V CDR1 and CDR2: SGHTA, FQGNSA. The CDR3 DNA reads TGTGCCAGCAGCCCGACCCGACTAGCGGGGACCTACGAGCAGTACTTC. Translated: CASSPTRLAGTYEQYF.

This rearrangement joins TRBV19 to TRBJ2-5; 8 bases agree with TRBD2. The J segment lost 4 bases and the V segment lost 3 bases, leaving 13 bases of the junction unmatched. The CDR3 extends over 17 amino acids. The V gene's germline CDR1 is LNHDA and CDR2 SQIVND (reference sequence). The CDR3 coding sequence is TGTGCCAGTAGTATTGGGGCTGGGCGGGGGGTGGCAGAGACCCAGTACTTC. Protein: CASSIGAGRGVAETQYF.

The V call is TRBV7-3, the J call TRBJ2-1, with D possibly being TRBD2 (5 bases). The CDR3 spans 13 residues. V lost 3 bases, J lost 5 bases, and 8 bases lay in between. CDR1 and CDR2 from the germline V gene are SGHTA and FQGTGA. The CDR3 region is CASSFVGDNEQFF. The CDR3 nucleotides are TGTGCCAGCAGCTTTGTCGGGGACAATGAGCAGTTCTTC. The full variable domain, rest sourced from reference TRBV7-3 and TRBJ2-1, is GAGVSQTPSNKVTEKGKYVELRCDPISGHTALYWYRQSLGQGPEFLIYFQGTGAADDSGLPNDRFFAVRPEGSVSTLKIQRTERGDSAVYLCASSFVGDNEQFFGPGTRLTVL.

The chain couples TRBV7-8 to TRBJ2-7, with 10 positions matching TRBD1. There are 16 residues in the CDR3. V lost 0 bases, J lost 4 bases, and 6 bases stayed unmatched. In germline, CDR1 is SGHVS, CDR2 FQNEAQ. The CDR3 is CASSLALPGQGYEQYF. Here the CDR3 DNA reads TGTGCCAGCAGCTTAGCTTTGCCGGGACAGGGGTACGAGCAGTACTTC.

The chain couples TRBV5-5 to TRBJ2-7; TRBD2 might be the D (5 bases). The CDR3 has 14 residues. Germline CDR1 and CDR2: SGHKS and YYEKEE (reference sequence). V lost 0 bases and J lost 2, with 9 bases in between. CDR3 sequence reads: CASSLEAAAYEQYF. In DNA form, the CDR3 reads TGTGCCAGCAGCTTGGAGGCAGCGGCCTACGAGCAGTACTTC.

The gene calls are TRBV27 and TRBJ1-1, with a tentative D call TRBD1 (5 bases). Trimming cost V 3 bases and J 4 bases, with 15 bases left between them. CDR3 length: 15 residues. Germline-derived CDR1 and CDR2 are MNHEY and SMNVEV (reference sequence). For the CDR3, the DNA is TGTGCCAGCAGTTTGGGAGGACACGGCTCCACTGAAGCTTTCTTT. Translated, it gives CASSLGGHGSTEAFF.

The chain recombines TRBV9 with TRBJ1-2; D remains unclear. The V gene lost 3 bases and the J gene lost 2 bases, with 5 bases spanning the gap. The V gene's germline CDR1 is SGDLS and CDR2 YYNGEE. The CDR3 has 12 residues. The CDR3 reads CASSGPNYGYTF. The CDR3 coding sequence is TGTGCCAGCAGCGGGCCGAACTATGGCTACACCTTC.

The J gene is TRBJ1-1, the V gene TRBV19; TRBD1 might be the D (6 bases). CDR1 LNHDA and CDR2 SQIVND come from the germline V gene (reference sequence). V lost 3 bases to trimming and J lost 9 bases, with 11 bases between them. CDR3 length: 12 residues. The CDR3 bases are TGTGCCAGTAGTATTCAGGGGAGCAAAGCTTTCTTT. Translation: CASSIQGSKAFF.

The table lists this clone with a count of one. The chain links TRBV29-1 to TRBJ2-7; D not resolved. With 7 bases removed from V and 7 bases from J, the gap between germline ends came to 17 bases. CDR3 length: 12 amino acids. CDR1 is SQVTM, CDR2 ANQGSEA, per germline. As DNA, the CDR3 is TGCAGCGCCGTGGATAGCCCGCAGGAGCAGTACTTC. Translation gives CSAVDSPQEQYF.

Note on this clone: This specimen includes other DNA sequences encoding the same CDR3. This chain joins TRBV10-3 and TRBJ1-4; 10 nucleotides line up with TRBD1. The CDR3 totals 13 residues. Losses at the gene ends were 6 bases for V and 8 bases for J; bases not matched to a gene: 3. Per germline, CDR1 ENHRY and CDR2 SYGVKD. CDR3: CAISGTGDEKLFF. In DNA, the CDR3 is TGTGCCATCAGCGGGACAGGGGACGAAAAACTGTTTTTT.

The table lists this clone with a count of one. The chain is built from TRBV30 and TRBJ2-3; TRBD2 might be the D (5 bases). The CDR3 contains 14 residues. The V end was cut by 5 bases, the J end by 0 bases, with 12 bases between. CDR1 is GTSNPN and CDR2 is SVGIG in the germline V gene (reference sequence). The CDR3 region is CAWDDGISTDTQYF. CDR3 DNA sequence: TGTGCCTGGGACGACGGGATAAGCACAGATACGCAGTATTTT.

The chain recombines TRBV4-3 with TRBJ2-5; a weak D match, TRBD2 (6 bases). Trimming took 0 bases from V and 5 from J, leaving 10 bases between them. Germline CDR1 reads LGHNA; CDR2 reads YSLEER. The CDR3 is made up of 14 amino acids. The CDR3 nucleotides read TGCGCCAGCAGCCAAGAGACTAGGTCGGAGACCCAGTACTTC. Protein sequence: CASSQETRSETQYF.

V is TRBV6-5 and J is TRBJ2-1, with 10 bases aligning to TRBD1. J was trimmed by 4 bases and V by 6 bases; bases with no gene match: 6. Germline V gives CDR1 MNHEY, CDR2 SVGAGI. This CDR3 is built from 15 residues. This CDR3 is CASSPGTGEYNEQFF. The CDR3 bases are TGTGCCAGCAGCCCCGGGACAGGGGAATACAATGAGCAGTTCTTC.

This clone was recorded only once. CDR3 residues: CASSRDINQPQHF. The DNA of the CDR3 is TGCGCCAGCAGCCGGGACATTAATCAGCCCCAGCATTTT. V is TRBV5-1 and J is TRBJ1-5, with D possibly TRBD1 on 6 matching bases. This CDR3 is 13 amino acids long. V lost 4 bases and J 4 bases, leaving 9 bases between the germline ends. In germline, CDR1 is SGHRS, CDR2 YFSETQ.

In this sample, this clone turned up a few times. The chain combines TRBV27 with TRBJ1-4, with D uncertain. Germline V CDR1 and CDR2: MNHEY, SMNVEV (reference sequence). Trimming pared 5 bases from V and 7 bases from J, leaving 20 bases between. CDR3 size: 16 residues. The CDR3 bases are TGTGCCAGCAGTCCTAGCTCTGGGGAGGCTGGTGAAAAACTGTTTTTT. It yields the protein CASSPSSGEAGEKLFF.

This chain joins TRBV6-1 and TRBJ1-5; weak D call: TRBD1 (6 bases). Germline V gene data show CDR1 as MNHNS and CDR2 as SASEGT. The CDR3 is 12 amino acids. The V end was cut by 1 base, the J end by 9 bases, with 7 bases between. CDR3 DNA sequence: TGTGCCAGCAGTGAAGGGGGGCCGCCCCAGCATTTT. This encodes CASSEGGPPQHF.

The chain carries TRBV30 and TRBJ2-1; D may be TRBD2 (7 bases). CDR1 and CDR2 (germline): GTSNPN, SVGIG (reference sequence). V was clipped by 2 bases and J by 15 bases, with 20 bases between them. The length of the CDR3 is 13 residues. CDR3 amino acids: CAWSLDGRGVVFF. CDR3 coding DNA: TGTGCCTGGAGTTTAGATGGGAGGGGGGTGGTGTTCTTC.

V gene TRBV29-1 combines with J gene TRBJ2-5; TRBD2 matches at 11 bases. The length of the CDR3 is 14 residues. Germline CDR1 reads SQVTM; CDR2 reads ANQGSEA. The V segment lost 4 bases and the J segment 4 bases; nucleotides outside the gene matches: 5. CDR3 coding DNA: TGCAGCGTTGCGCTAGCGGGGGGATCAGAGACCCAGTACTTC. This codes for CSVALAGGSETQYF.

The CDR3 nucleotides are TGCGCCAGCAGCTTAACGCTAGCGGGGACCCCCTACGAGCAGTACTTC. It encodes CASSLTLAGTPYEQYF. The chain carries TRBV5-1 and TRBJ2-7; TRBD2 matches at 9 bases. V was clipped by 2 bases and J by 2 bases; unmatched bases: 8. This CDR3 has 16 residues. Germline lookup yields CDR1 SGHRS and CDR2 YFSETQ.

The CDR3 region has the DNA TGTGCCACCTCCTTCGGGGGGTACACTGAAGCTTTCTTT. Amino acid sequence: CATSFGGYTEAFF. The V call is TRBV19, the J call TRBJ1-1; a weak D match, TRBD1 (5 bases). The V gene's germline CDR1 is LNHDA and CDR2 SQIVND (reference sequence). The CDR3 has 13 residues. V was trimmed by 10 bases and J by 3 bases, leaving 15 bases between them.

This clone has just a few counts. This chain connects TRBV6-1 to TRBJ2-7; no clear D. CDR3 length equals 14 residues. V lost 3 bases to trimming and J lost 4 bases, with 13 bases between them. Germline V gives CDR1 MNHNS, CDR2 SASEGT. The CDR3 DNA reads TGTGCCAGCAGTGAGTTCTCAGCCGGGTACGAGCAGTACTTC. This sequence encodes CASSEFSAGYEQYF.

V gene TRBV6-5 combines with J gene TRBJ2-7; TRBD2 matches at 9 bases. The CDR3 runs 14 residues. V was pared by 5 bases and J by 5 bases, with 7 bases of the junction left unmatched. Germline CDR1 reads MNHEY; CDR2 reads SVGAGI. The CDR3: CASSDRWTSDEQYF. The CDR3 DNA reads as TGTGCCAGCAGTGACCGCTGGACTAGCGACGAGCAGTACTTC.

Only a few counts were recorded for this clone. The junction departs from germline at one end; a sequencing error may be responsible. The rearrangement links TRBV6-1 to TRBJ1-2; 8 bases map to TRBD1. The CDR3 runs 12 residues. The germline V gene has CDR1 MNHNS and CDR2 SASEGT. CDR3 region: CASSVTDRDWAF. CDR3 DNA sequence: TGTGCCAGCAGTGTAACGGACAGGGATTGGGCCTTC.

The chain carries TRBV6-1 and TRBJ2-5, with a weak D call TRBD1 (6 bases). The CDR3 runs to 13 residues. Per germline, CDR1 MNHNS and CDR2 SASEGT. V gave up 7 bases and J gave up 5 bases, with 14 bases separating them. As DNA, the CDR3 is TGTGCCAGCAACGAAGGGGGTTCCGAGACCCAGTACTTC. It codes for CASNEGGSETQYF.

This clone was counted a few times. The chain joins TRBV30 to TRBJ2-5; 7 bases fit TRBD2. CDR3 size: 14 residues. V dropped 2 bases and J dropped 2; count of bases not matched to a gene: 5. The V gene's germline CDR1 is GTSNPN and CDR2 SVGIG (reference sequence). The CDR3 region has the DNA TGTGCCTGGAGTCCCCGGGGGGATCAAGAGACCCAGTACTTC. This codes for CAWSPRGDQETQYF.

The J gene is TRBJ2-3, the V gene TRBV5-1, with D perhaps matching TRBD1 (5 bases). CDR1 and CDR2 (germline): SGHRS, YFSETQ. The CDR3 is 14 amino acids. Between the trimmed V and J ends, which lost 6 bases and 2 bases, there was a span of 13 bases. The DNA for the CDR3 is TGCGCCAGCACTACGGTAGGGGACACAGATACGCAGTATTTT. This gives the protein CASTTVGDTDTQYF.

This chain joins TRBV7-3 and TRBJ1-1; no clear D. The germline CDR1 and CDR2 sequences are SGHTA and FQGTGA. Deletions cut 5 bases from V and 4 bases from J, with 23 bases between. The CDR3 sequence is 17 residues long. DNA for the CDR3: TGTGCCAGCAGCCGGAACCTCGGCGACAAGAGGGCCACTGAAGCTTTCTTT. It specifies CASSRNLGDKRATEAFF.